The T cell receptor beta chain described here comes from a study of identical twins. This CDR3 contains 16 residues. Germline trimming cut 0 bases from V and 7 bases from J; bases unmatched to any gene: 9. Germline V lookup: CDR1 SEHNR, CDR2 FQNEAQ (reference sequence). Overall study findings and caveats: Models, which agreed with sharing between unrelated individuals, nonetheless underestimated the out-of-frame TCR alpha sharing seen in monozygotic twins.

Worth noting for this clonotype: Its antigen is not identified.

TCRdb ran MiXCR on the 5' RACE reads and lists one entry per CDR3 protein. Seen here are 1.5 million to 2 million distinct CDR3 sequences, about 32% observed once, and the top ten hold about 0.25%. This receptor was taken from a newborn girl in good health. Sequencing used cord blood. This chain joins TRBV7-9 and TRBJ1-3; 7 bases are a match to TRBD1. CDR3 residues: CASSLAGDRERNTIYF. CDR3 coding DNA: TGTGCCAGCAGCTTAGCAGGAGACAGGGAGAGGAACACCATATATTTT.